Here is one T cell receptor beta chain with its context. This specimen comes from a study of blood T cell repertoires in COVID-19. Study-level background: Acute and convalescent COVID-19 samples came from the United States, Italy and Spain. The cDNA or gDNA used as material had been derived from T cells, B-cell-depleted T cells, or PBMCs.

Repertoires were generated with immunoSEQ multiplex PCR, while TCRdb's copy carries only in-frame clones and drops some. The sample contains roughly 140,000 clones, about four fifths of which appear only once. The CDR3 runs to 15 residues. Germline V gives CDR1 SGHAT, CDR2 FQNNGV. The J segment lost 3 bases and the V segment lost 0 bases, leaving 4 bases of the junction unmatched. The J gene is TRBJ2-5, the V gene TRBV11-2; 7 bases are a match to TRBD2. Material for sequencing was peripheral blood. This receptor was identified in a woman over 75 in a cohort sampled during active or convalescent COVID-19. CDR3 in amino acids: CASSLEWGGKETQYF. The CDR3 bases are TGTGCCAGCAGCTTAGAGTGGGGGGGAAAAGAGACCCAGTACTTC.